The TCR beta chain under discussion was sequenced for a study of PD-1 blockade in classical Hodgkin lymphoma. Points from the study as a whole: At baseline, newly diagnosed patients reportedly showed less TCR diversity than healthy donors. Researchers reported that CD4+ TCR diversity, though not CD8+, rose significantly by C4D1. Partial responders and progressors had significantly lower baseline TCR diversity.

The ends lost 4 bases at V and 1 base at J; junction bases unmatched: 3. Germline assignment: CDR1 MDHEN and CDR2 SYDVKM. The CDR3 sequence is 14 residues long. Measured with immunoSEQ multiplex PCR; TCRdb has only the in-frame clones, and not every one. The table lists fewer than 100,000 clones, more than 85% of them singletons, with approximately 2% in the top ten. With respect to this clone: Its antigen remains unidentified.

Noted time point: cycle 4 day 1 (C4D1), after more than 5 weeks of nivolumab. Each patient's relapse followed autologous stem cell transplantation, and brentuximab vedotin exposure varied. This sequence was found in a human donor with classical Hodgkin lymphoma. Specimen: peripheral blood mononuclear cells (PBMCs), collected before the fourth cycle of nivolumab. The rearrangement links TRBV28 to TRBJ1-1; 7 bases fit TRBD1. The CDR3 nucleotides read TGTGCCAGCAGTTCCGACAGGGAGAACACTGAAGCTTTCTTT. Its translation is CASSSDRENTEAFF.